This passage covers 8 T cell receptor beta chains from one sample sequenced in a study of Ad26.COV2.S vaccination and SARS-CoV-2 variants. Clones were sequenced by immunoSEQ multiplex PCR, and TCRdb holds only the in-frame ones, with some missing. This sample has some 350,000 clones; 92% occur once, and the top ten carry 3.9%. This specimen consisted of peripheral blood, obtained after recovery from COVID-19. The origin of the receptors is a human donor who had recovered from COVID-19.

This clone was counted once. The chain carries TRBV7-3 and TRBJ1-5, with 8 bases identical to TRBD1. In germline, CDR1 is SGHTA, CDR2 FQGTGA. V dropped 2 bases and J dropped 0; count of bases not matched to a gene: 3. The length of the CDR3 is 16 residues. CDR3 residues: CASSLQGASSNQPQHF. For the CDR3, the DNA is TGTGCCAGCAGCTTACAGGGGGCGAGTAGCAATCAGCCCCAGCATTTT.

The chain links TRBV19 to TRBJ1-5; TRBD1 is a possible D gene (5 bases). The CDR3 runs 16 residues. Per the germline V gene, CDR1 is LNHDA and CDR2 is SQIVND (reference sequence). Trimming removed 6 bases at V and 1 base at J, with 16 bases between. The CDR3 nucleotides are TGTGCCAGTAGAACACTCGGGGCCCGAAGCAATCAGCCCCAGCATTTT. Amino acid sequence: CASRTLGARSNQPQHF.

The genes are TRBV19 and TRBJ1-1; 7 nucleotides match TRBD1. Germline CDR1 LNHDA, CDR2 SQIVND (reference sequence). CDR3 size: 21 residues. Trimming removed 4 bases from V and 1 base from J; junction bases left unmatched: 24. The CDR3 bases are TGTGCCAGTAGTACACCGGGCCTACAGGGGACTGGCCTAAGGCCGAACACTGAAGCTTTCTTT. Protein: CASSTPGLQGTGLRPNTEAFF. Full variable domain (missing parts from reference TRBV19 and TRBJ1-1): DGGITQSPKYLFRKEGQNVTLSCEQNLNHDAMYWYRQDPGQGLRLIYYSQIVNDFQKGDIAEGYSVSREKKESFPLTVTSAQKNPTAFYLCASSTPGLQGTGLRPNTEAFFGQGTRLTVV.

CDR3 in amino acids: CASSLELLNTIYF. The CDR3 DNA follows: TGTGCCAGCAGCTTAGAGCTTTTAAACACCATATATTTT. V usage is TRBV11-2 and J usage is TRBJ1-3; D gene unclear. CDR1 is SGHAT and CDR2 is FQNNGV in the germline V gene. V was shortened by 0 bases and J by 6 bases, with 6 bases between the two germline ends. CDR3 size: 13 residues. Complete variable domain (other parts from reference TRBV11-2 and TRBJ1-3): EAGVAQSPRYKIIEKRQSVAFWCNPISGHATLYWYQQILGQGPKLLIQFQNNGVVDDSQLPKDRFSAERLKGVDSTLKIQPAKLEDSAVYLCASSLELLNTIYFGEGSWLTVV.

This clone occurred once. CDR3 region: CASSFHPNGYTF. The CDR3 nucleotides are TGTGCCAGTAGTTTTCACCCTAATGGCTACACCTTC. The V and J genes are TRBV19 and TRBJ1-2; D gene ambiguous. Germline V CDR1 and CDR2: LNHDA, SQIVND (reference sequence). The CDR3 runs 12 residues. The V and J ends lost 5 bases and 6 bases respectively, with 10 bases between them. The entire variable domain, with the rest obtained from reference TRBV19 and TRBJ1-2, is as follows: DGGITQSPKYLFRKEGQNVTLSCEQNLNHDAMYWYRQDPGQGLRLIYYSQIVNDFQKGDIAEGYSVSREKKESFPLTVTSAQKNPTAFYLCASSFHPNGYTFGSGTRLTVV.

The rearrangement links TRBV15 to TRBJ2-3, with D perhaps being TRBD1 or TRBD2 (5 bases each). The CDR3 spans 17 residues. V lost 0 bases to trimming and J lost 4 bases, with 17 bases between them. CDR1 and CDR2 (germline): LNHNV, YYDKDF (reference sequence). CDR3 sequence: CATSRDRGPTSADTQYF. The CDR3, as DNA: TGTGCCACCAGCAGAGATCGGGGACCCACTTCAGCAGATACGCAGTATTTT.

This clone was seen once. The chain joins TRBV9 to TRBJ2-1, with TRBD1 identical over 7 bases. V was pared by 4 bases and J by 3 bases, with 7 bases of the junction left unmatched. The CDR3 covers 15 residues. Looked up from germline, CDR1 is SGDLS and CDR2 is YYNGEE. DNA for the CDR3: TGTGCCAGCAGCTTTACAGGGGTAAGCTACAATGAGCAGTTCTTC. Translated: CASSFTGVSYNEQFF.

V is TRBV10-3 and J is TRBJ1-5, with D possibly TRBD1 on 6 matching bases. CDR1 and CDR2 (germline): ENHRY, SYGVKD. The CDR3 is 17 residues long. V was shortened by 0 bases and J by 3 bases, with 15 bases between the two germline ends. The CDR3 DNA sequence: TGTGCCATCAGTGAGTCTATAGGGGGAAGGAACAATCAGCCCCAGCATTTT. Encoded protein: CAISESIGGRNNQPQHF.